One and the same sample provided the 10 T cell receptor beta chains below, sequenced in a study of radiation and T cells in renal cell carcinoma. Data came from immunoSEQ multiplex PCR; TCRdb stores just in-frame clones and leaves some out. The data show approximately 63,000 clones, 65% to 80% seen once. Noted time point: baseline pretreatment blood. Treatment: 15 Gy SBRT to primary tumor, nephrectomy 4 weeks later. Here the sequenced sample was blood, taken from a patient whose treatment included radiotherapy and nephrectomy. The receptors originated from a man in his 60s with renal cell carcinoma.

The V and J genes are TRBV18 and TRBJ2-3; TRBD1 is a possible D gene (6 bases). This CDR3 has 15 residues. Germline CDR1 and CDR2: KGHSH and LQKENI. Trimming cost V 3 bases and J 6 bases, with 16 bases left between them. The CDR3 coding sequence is TGTGCCAGCTCACCCCGAGACAGGTTCGGGGATACGCAGTATTTT. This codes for CASSPRDRFGDTQYF.

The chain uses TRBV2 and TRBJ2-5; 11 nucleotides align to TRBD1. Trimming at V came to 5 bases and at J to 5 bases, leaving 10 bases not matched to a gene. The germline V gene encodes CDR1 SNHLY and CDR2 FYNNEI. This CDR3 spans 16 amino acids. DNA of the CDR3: TGTGCCAGCAGTCACAGGACAGGGGGCAGGAGCGAGACCCAGTACTTC. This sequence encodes CASSHRTGGRSETQYF.

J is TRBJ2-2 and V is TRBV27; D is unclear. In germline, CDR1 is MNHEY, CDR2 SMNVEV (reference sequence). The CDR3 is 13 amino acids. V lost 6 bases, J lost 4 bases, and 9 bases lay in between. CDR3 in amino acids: CASRQRITGELFF. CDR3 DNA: TGTGCCAGCAGGCAGAGGATCACCGGGGAGCTGTTTTTT.

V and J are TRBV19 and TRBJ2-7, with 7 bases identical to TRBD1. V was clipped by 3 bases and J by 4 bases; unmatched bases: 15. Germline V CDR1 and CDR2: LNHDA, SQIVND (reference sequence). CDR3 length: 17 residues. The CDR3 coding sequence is TGTGCCAGTAGTATTGAGGGTTTGACAGGGCCCGTTTACGAGCAGTACGTC. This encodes CASSIEGLTGPVYEQYV.

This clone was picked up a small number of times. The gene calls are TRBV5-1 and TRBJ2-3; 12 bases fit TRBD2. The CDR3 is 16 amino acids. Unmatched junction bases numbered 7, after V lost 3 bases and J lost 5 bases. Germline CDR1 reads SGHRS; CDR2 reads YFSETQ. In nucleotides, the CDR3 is TGCGCCAGCAGCTGGGGACTAGCGGGTCAGGGAGATACGCAGTATTTT. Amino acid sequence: CASSWGLAGQGDTQYF.

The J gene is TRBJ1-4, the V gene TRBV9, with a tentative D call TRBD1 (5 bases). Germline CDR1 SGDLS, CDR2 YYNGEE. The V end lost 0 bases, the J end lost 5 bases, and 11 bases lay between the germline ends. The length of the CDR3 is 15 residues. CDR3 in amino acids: CASSVGGRRNEKLFF. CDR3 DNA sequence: TGTGCCAGCAGCGTAGGGGGACGGCGGAATGAAAAACTGTTTTTT.

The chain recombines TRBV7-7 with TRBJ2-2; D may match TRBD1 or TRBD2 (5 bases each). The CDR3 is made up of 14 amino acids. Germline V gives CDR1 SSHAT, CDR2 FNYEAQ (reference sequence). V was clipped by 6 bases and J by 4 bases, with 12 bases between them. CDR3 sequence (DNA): TGTGCCAGCAGTGTGTCAGGGAGCACCGGGGAGCTGTTTTTT. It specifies CASSVSGSTGELFF.

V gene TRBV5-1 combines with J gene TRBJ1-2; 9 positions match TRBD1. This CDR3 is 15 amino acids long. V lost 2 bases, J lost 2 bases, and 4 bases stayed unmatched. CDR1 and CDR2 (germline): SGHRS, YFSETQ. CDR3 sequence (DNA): TGCGCCAGCAGCTTACAGGGGGCGCACAACTATGGCTACACCTTC. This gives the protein CASSLQGAHNYGYTF.

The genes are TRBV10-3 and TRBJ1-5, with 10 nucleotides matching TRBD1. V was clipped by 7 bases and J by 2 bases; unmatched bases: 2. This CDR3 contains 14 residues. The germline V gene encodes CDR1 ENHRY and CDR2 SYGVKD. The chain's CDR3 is CAIKGTGGNQPQHF. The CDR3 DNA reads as TGTGCCATCAAGGGGACAGGGGGCAATCAGCCCCAGCATTTT.

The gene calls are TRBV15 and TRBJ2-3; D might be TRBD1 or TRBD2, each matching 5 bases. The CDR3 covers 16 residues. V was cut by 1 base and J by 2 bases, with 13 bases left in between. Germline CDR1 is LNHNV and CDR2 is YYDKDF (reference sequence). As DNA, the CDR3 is TGTGCCACCAGCAGAGGGTTGGGGACCTACACAGATACGCAGTATTTT. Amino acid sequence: CATSRGLGTYTDTQYF.